Relative to its sample, the clone carrying this TCR beta chain is large (0.1 to 1%). The V and J ends lost 6 bases and 4 bases, in that order; junction bases with no gene match: 11. The V gene's germline CDR1 is MNHEY and CDR2 SVGEGT. The CDR3 contains 15 residues. Treatment of any kind had been given to no patient before thyroid surgery. TCRdb re-analyzed the PCR reads using MiXCR. The table records under 15,000 clones, 25% to 35% of them present only once. This sample is drawn from a study of metastatic and nonmetastatic thyroid tumors. This receptor was obtained from a female donor with papillary thyroid cancer or a benign thyroid nodule (not recorded which). Some clones in this sample may be carry-over from other donors' samples. Sample: tumor tissue. The rearrangement links TRBV6-2 or TRBV6-3 to TRBJ1-1; TRBD1 aligns across 7 bases. CDR3 amino acids: CASSPPTGFTTEAFF. In DNA form, the CDR3 reads TGTGCCAGCAGCCCTCCGACAGGGTTTACCACTGAAGCTTTCTTT.